Each of the 19 T cell receptor beta chains below was sequenced from the same sample in a study of T cell changes during pregnancy in multiple sclerosis. The method was immunoSEQ multiplex PCR; TCRdb's version includes in-frame clones alone and lacks a portion of them. Found here are fewer than 50,000 clones, roughly nine tenths of them singletons; the top ten hold 0.37%. Here the sequenced sample was CD4+ T cells from peripheral blood mononuclear cells, taken in the second trimester of pregnancy. The source of these receptors is a female donor in good health, enrolled as a control in a pregnancy study.

The rearrangement joins TRBV4-3 to TRBJ2-2; possible D gene TRBD2, 6 bases. CDR3 length: 16 residues. V shed 0 bases and J shed 4 bases, with 12 bases lying between them. From germline, CDR1 is LGHNA and CDR2 YSLEER. CDR3 nucleotide sequence: TGCGCCAGCAGCCAAGATCCTGGGGGGATCACCGGGGAGCTGTTTTTT. The encoded protein is CASSQDPGGITGELFF.

The chain joins TRBV18 to TRBJ1-1, with TRBD1 identical over 9 bases. This CDR3 comprises 18 residues. V shed 3 bases, J shed 6 bases, and the junction held 17 bases outside the gene matches. The germline V gene encodes CDR1 KGHSH and CDR2 LQKENI. CDR3 residues: CASSPMAVGDRVNPEAFF. CDR3 DNA sequence: TGTGCCAGCTCACCGATGGCCGTAGGGGACAGGGTAAATCCTGAAGCTTTCTTT.

The chain is built from TRBV9 and TRBJ2-3; 7 nucleotides align to TRBD2. CDR3 size: 13 residues. CDR1 is SGDLS, CDR2 YYNGEE, per germline. After removal of 7 bases from V and 2 bases from J, the junction contained 4 bases not matched to a gene. The CDR3 region is CASGGGFTDTQYF. The CDR3 DNA reads TGTGCCAGCGGGGGGGGTTTCACAGATACGCAGTATTTT.

J is TRBJ2-7 and V is TRBV10-2; weak D call: TRBD1 (6 bases). The CDR3 runs to 13 residues. The germline V gene encodes CDR1 WSHSY and CDR2 SAAADI. Trimming cost V 6 bases and J 4 bases, with 13 bases left between them. CDR3 amino acids: CASRSGTLYEQYF. The CDR3 DNA follows: TGCGCCAGCAGATCCGGGACACTTTACGAGCAGTACTTC.

V and J are TRBV9 and TRBJ2-5; the D gene is possibly TRBD2 (5 bases). The CDR3 is 15 amino acids. In germline, CDR1 is SGDLS, CDR2 YYNGEE. V lost 0 bases and J lost 2, with 11 bases in between. CDR3 sequence: CASSVVGGTQETQYF. Here the CDR3 DNA reads TGTGCCAGCAGCGTAGTCGGAGGAACACAAGAGACCCAGTACTTC.

Here the CDR3 reads CASSLGGLGYTEAFF. CDR3 in DNA: TGTGCCAGCAGCTTAGGGGGGCTTGGGTACACTGAAGCTTTCTTT. The V and J genes are TRBV7-2 and TRBJ1-1; D perhaps matches TRBD1 (6 bases). Germline assignment: CDR1 SGHTA and CDR2 FQGNSA. The CDR3 is 15 amino acids. Trimming left V 1 base short and J 3 bases short, with 12 bases between. The variable domain in full, completed from reference TRBV7-2 and TRBJ1-1, reads GAGVSQSPSNKVTEKGKDVELRCDPISGHTALYWYRQSLGQGLEFLIYFQGNSAPDKSGLPSDRFSAERTGGSVSTLTIQRTQQEDSAVYLCASSLGGLGYTEAFFGQGTRLTVV.

The chain uses TRBV25-1 and TRBJ1-6, with 8 nucleotides matching TRBD1. The V segment lost 6 bases and the J segment 6 bases; nucleotides outside the gene matches: 13. This CDR3 contains 17 residues. The germline CDR1 and CDR2 sequences are MGHDK and SYGVNS. CDR3 protein: CASRPLLAGGFNSPLHF. CDR3 sequence (DNA): TGTGCCAGCAGACCCCTTTTGGCAGGGGGCTTTAATTCACCCCTCCACTTT.

The chain links TRBV7-2 to TRBJ2-7, with TRBD2 matching over 7 bases. V trimming: 8 bases; J trimming: 0 bases; junction bases outside the gene matches: 10. Germline V gene lookup returns CDR1 SGHTA and CDR2 FQGNSA. This CDR3 is 15 amino acids long. The CDR3 nucleotides are TGTGCCAGCCGCATAAGCGGGGTAAGCTCCTACGAGCAGTACTTC. It translates to CASRISGVSSYEQYF.

The V and J genes are TRBV5-4 and TRBJ2-7; TRBD1 matches 8 bases. V lost 4 bases, J lost 4 bases, and 7 bases stayed unmatched. This CDR3 has 14 amino acids. Germline-derived CDR1 and CDR2 are SGHNT and YYREEE (reference sequence). CDR3 amino acids: CASSKAGGRYEQYF. The DNA of the CDR3 is TGTGCCAGCAGCAAGGCAGGGGGCAGGTACGAGCAGTACTTC.

J is TRBJ2-3 and V is TRBV11-3; 13 bases are a match to TRBD2. Germline trimming cut 5 bases from V and 6 bases from J; bases unmatched to any gene: 8. CDR3 length: 16 amino acids. Germline-derived CDR1 and CDR2 are SGHNT and YENEEA. CDR3 sequence reads: CASSPELAGGMDTQYF. The DNA for the CDR3 is TGTGCCAGCAGCCCGGAACTAGCGGGGGGGATGGATACGCAGTATTTT.

This clone showed up just a few times. The chain recombines TRBV7-9 with TRBJ1-2; the D gene is possibly TRBD1 (5 bases). This CDR3 has 15 amino acids. With 6 bases removed from V and 5 bases from J, the gap between germline ends came to 19 bases. Germline lookup yields CDR1 SEHNR and CDR2 FQNEAQ (reference sequence). The CDR3 region has the DNA TGTGCCAGCAGAGGGACGCGGGGTACCCGATATGGCTACACCTTC. Its translation: CASRGTRGTRYGYTF.

The chain links TRBV7-9 to TRBJ2-1, with 9 bases fitting TRBD1. This CDR3 is 19 amino acids long. Germline values: CDR1 SEHNR, CDR2 FQNEAQ (reference sequence). The V gene end was trimmed by 5 bases and the J gene end by 2 bases; junction bases not matched to a gene: 16. In DNA form, the CDR3 reads TGTGCCAGCAGCCTCACCGGGACAGGGCAAAATCAAACCTACAATGAGCAGTTCTTC. This encodes CASSLTGTGQNQTYNEQFF.

The gene calls are TRBV25-1 and TRBJ1-4; D is perhaps TRBD1 (5 bases). The ends were cut back, 10 bases at V and 8 bases at J, with 20 bases in the middle. The CDR3 spans 14 residues. Germline V lookup: CDR1 MGHDK, CDR2 SYGVNS. In nucleotides, the CDR3 is TGTGCCACCGGTCAGGCAGGGTCGAGGGAAAAACTGTTTTTT. Translating it yields CATGQAGSREKLFF.

The gene calls are TRBV15 and TRBJ2-7; D uncertain. Germline CDR1 and CDR2: LNHNV and YYDKDF (reference sequence). V lost 3 bases, J lost 3 bases, and 3 bases lay in between. The CDR3 has 11 amino acids. CDR3 in DNA: TGTGCCACCAGCAGCCTCTACGAGCAGTACTTC. It yields the protein CATSSLYEQYF.

The gene calls are TRBV6-6 and TRBJ1-4; TRBD1 matches at 7 bases. Germline V gene lookup returns CDR1 MNHNY and CDR2 SVGAGI (reference sequence). Trimming cost V 3 bases and J 5 bases; bases outside gene matches: 9. CDR3 length equals 16 residues. CDR3 DNA sequence: TGTGCCAGCAGTTATTACTTACAGGGGTCGAATGAAAAACTGTTTTTT. It codes for CASSYYLQGSNEKLFF.

The CDR3 spells CASSRDRGLTDTQYF. As DNA, the CDR3 is TGTGCCAGCAGCAGAGACAGGGGCCTTACAGATACGCAGTATTTT. The chain uses TRBV6-5 and TRBJ2-3; 8 bases are a match to TRBD1. Germline V CDR1 and CDR2: MNHEY, SVGAGI. This CDR3 has 15 amino acids. After removal of 6 bases from V and 3 bases from J, the junction contained 8 bases not matched to a gene.

This clone showed up just a few times. The J gene is TRBJ1-1, the V gene TRBV6-5; 9 bases fit TRBD1. The germline gives CDR1 MNHEY, CDR2 SVGAGI. This CDR3 comprises 14 residues. V shed 8 bases, J shed 6 bases, and the junction held 10 bases outside the gene matches. The chain's CDR3 is CASRFRDRVAEAFF. The CDR3, as DNA: TGTGCCAGCCGTTTTAGGGACAGGGTAGCTGAAGCTTTCTTT.

This chain joins TRBV5-4 and TRBJ2-7; TRBD2 matches 9 bases. The CDR3 contains 16 residues. Trimming took 3 bases from V and 0 from J; bases not matched to a gene: 7. Germline values: CDR1 SGHNT, CDR2 YYREEE (reference sequence). CDR3 nucleotides: TGTGCCAGCAGCTCAGAAGCGGGGGGCCTCTCCTACGAGCAGTACTTC. Translation gives CASSSEAGGLSYEQYF.

This sequence joins TRBV12-5 and TRBJ1-1; D is unclear. The CDR3 covers 11 residues. V was trimmed by 4 bases and J by 8 bases, leaving 8 bases between them. CDR1 is LGHNT, CDR2 FRNRAP, per germline. The CDR3 sequence is CASGSGREAFF. CDR3 in DNA: TGTGCTAGTGGTTCGGGTAGGGAAGCTTTCTTT.